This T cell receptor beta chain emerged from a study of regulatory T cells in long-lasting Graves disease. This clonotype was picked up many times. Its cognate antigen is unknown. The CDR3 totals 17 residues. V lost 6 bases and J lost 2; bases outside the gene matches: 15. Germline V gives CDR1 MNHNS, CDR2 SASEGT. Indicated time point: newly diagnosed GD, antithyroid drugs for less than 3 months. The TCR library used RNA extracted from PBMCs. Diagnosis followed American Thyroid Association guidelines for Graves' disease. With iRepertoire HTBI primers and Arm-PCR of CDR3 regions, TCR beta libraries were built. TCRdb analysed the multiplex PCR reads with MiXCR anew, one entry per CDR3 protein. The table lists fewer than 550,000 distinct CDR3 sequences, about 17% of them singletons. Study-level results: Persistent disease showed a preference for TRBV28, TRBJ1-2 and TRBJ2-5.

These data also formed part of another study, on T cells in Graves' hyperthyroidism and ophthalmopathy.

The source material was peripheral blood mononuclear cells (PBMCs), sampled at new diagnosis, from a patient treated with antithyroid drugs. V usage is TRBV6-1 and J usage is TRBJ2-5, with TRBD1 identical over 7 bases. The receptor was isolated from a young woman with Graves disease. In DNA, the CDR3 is TGTGCCAGCAGGGTTCCATCAGGGGGTCTGCTACAAGAGACCCAGTACTTC. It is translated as CASRVPSGGLLQETQYF.